This T cell receptor beta chain originates from a study of blood T cell repertoires in COVID-19. At the level of the study: Sources were T cells, B-cell-depleted T cells, or PBMCs; the material itself was cDNA or gDNA.

The V end lost 6 bases, the J end lost 7 bases, and 10 bases lay between the germline ends. Germline CDR1 SNHLY, CDR2 FYNNEI. The CDR3 spans 13 residues. The data were produced by immunoSEQ multiplex PCR, yet TCRdb's version contains in-frame clones alone and is incomplete. Found here are around 250,000 clones, roughly 83% of them singletons; the top ten hold 5% to 7%. Sequences were obtained from peripheral blood. The chain has TRBV2 and TRBJ1-6; D remains unclear. This TCR was recovered from a woman older than 75 with COVID-19, enrolled during active disease. The CDR3 bases are TGTGCCAGCAGGGTTGAGGTCAATTCACCCCTCCACTTT. Translating gives CASRVEVNSPLHF.